The source of this T cell receptor (beta chain) is a study of radiation and T cells in renal cell carcinoma. Stated time point: blood 2 weeks post-SBRT. As for treatment: 15 Gy SBRT to primary tumor, nephrectomy 4 weeks later. Sequenced by immunoSEQ multiplex PCR; TCRdb stores in-frame clones only, minus some. This sample has tens of thousands of clones, with approximately 84% found just once. CDR1 is SGHRS and CDR2 is YFSETQ in the germline V gene. The CDR3 consists of 15 residues. V shed 6 bases, J shed 9 bases, and the junction held 10 bases outside the gene matches. The TCR comes from a man in his 60s with renal cell carcinoma. The genes are TRBV5-1 and TRBJ2-1; 12 bases agree with TRBD2. The sequencing here drew on blood, taken from a patient whose treatment included radiotherapy and nephrectomy. CDR3 coding DNA: TGCGCCAGCATGGGGCTAGCGGGAGGGCCGGGTGAGCAGTTCTTC. Translated, it gives CASMGLAGGPGEQFF.